This TCR beta chain was captured by sequencing in a study of response to subunit inactivated influenza vaccine. Regarding the study as a whole: Every seasonal influenza vaccination brings in few new T cells, the authors suggested.

This clonotype was counted at least ten times. Its cognate antigen is unknown. TCRdb fed the RT-PCR reads into MiXCR, producing one record per CDR3 protein. The sample lists 290,000 or so distinct CDR3 sequences; roughly 22% were seen once. Trimming left V 6 bases short and J 3 bases short, with 15 bases between. Germline CDR1 is SQVTM and CDR2 is ANQGSEA. The CDR3 length is 14 residues. The TCR sequence derives from a man aged 45-69 years who received an inactivated influenza vaccine. The sequenced sample was PBMCs from blood, obtained about 20 months after vaccination. V and J are TRBV29-1 and TRBJ1-5, with D perhaps TRBD1 (5 bases). CDR3 DNA sequence: TGCAGCGTGCAAATAGGGGATCCCAATCAGCCCCAGCATTTT. Translated: CSVQIGDPNQPQHF.